The 26 T cell receptor beta chains below come from one sample, sequenced in a study of blood T cell repertoires in COVID-19. Measured with immunoSEQ multiplex PCR; TCRdb has only the in-frame clones, and not every one. The sample gives about 240,000 clones, about 79% of which show up once; roughly a tenth is in the top ten. What was sequenced was peripheral blood. The receptors derive from a woman over 75 with acute or convalescent COVID-19.

The chain uses TRBV27 and TRBJ1-2; D not resolved. This CDR3 contains 12 residues. CDR1 is MNHEY and CDR2 is SMNVEV in the germline V gene (reference sequence). Trimming shortened V by 5 bases and J by 4 bases, and 8 bases separated the two germline ends. CDR3 region: CASSERGYGYTF. DNA for the CDR3: TGTGCCAGCAGTGAGCGCGGCTATGGCTACACCTTC.

This chain links TRBV7-2 with TRBJ1-5; the match to TRBD1 covers 7 bases. Looked up from germline, CDR1 is SGHTA and CDR2 is FQGNSA. The CDR3 is 15 residues long. V lost 5 bases, J lost 1 base, and 5 bases stayed unmatched. CDR3 coding DNA: TGTGCCAGCAGCACTCGACAGGGAAGCAATCAGCCCCAGCATTTT. Its translation: CASSTRQGSNQPQHF.

This rearrangement joins TRBV19 to TRBJ1-1; TRBD1 agrees at 8 bases. Germline V gene data show CDR1 as LNHDA and CDR2 as SQIVND (reference sequence). The CDR3 is made up of 15 amino acids. The V segment lost 7 bases and the J segment 0 bases; nucleotides outside the gene matches: 7. In nucleotides, the CDR3 is TGTGCCAGTAATAGTAGGACAGGGTTGAACACTGAAGCTTTCTTT. Protein: CASNSRTGLNTEAFF. The whole variable domain, filled in from reference TRBV19 and TRBJ1-1, reads DGGITQSPKYLFRKEGQNVTLSCEQNLNHDAMYWYRQDPGQGLRLIYYSQIVNDFQKGDIAEGYSVSREKKESFPLTVTSAQKNPTAFYLCASNSRTGLNTEAFFGQGTRLTVV.

The CDR3 loop reads CAISDGRVNIQYF. CDR3 in DNA: TGTGCCATCAGTGACGGGAGAGTAAACATTCAGTACTTC. V is TRBV10-3 and J is TRBJ2-4; D might be TRBD2 (6 bases). The CDR3 is 13 amino acids. Germline V gene sequence: CDR1 ENHRY, CDR2 SYGVKD. Trimming cost V 3 bases and J 6 bases, with 9 bases left between them.

This clone was seen only a few times. The chain joins TRBV7-9 to TRBJ1-2, with D unclear. This CDR3 has 18 amino acids. From germline, CDR1 is SEHNR and CDR2 FQNEAQ (reference sequence). The V gene lost 1 base and the J gene lost 3 bases, with 21 bases spanning the gap. The CDR3 DNA sequence: TGTGCCAGCAGCTTAGGCAGCCGGAGTTTCGGCGAGGACTATGGCTACACCTTC. It codes for CASSLGSRSFGEDYGYTF.

CDR3 loop: CASRKTGTTNEKLFF. The CDR3 region has the DNA TGTGCCAGCAGAAAGACCGGGACAACTAATGAAAAACTGTTTTTT. This sequence joins TRBV6-5 and TRBJ1-4; D is unclear. Trimming removed 6 bases from V and 0 bases from J, with 11 bases in between. CDR1 and CDR2 (germline): MNHEY, SVGAGI. CDR3 length equals 15 residues.

This clone was detected only once. V and J are TRBV7-9 and TRBJ1-4; TRBD1 aligns across 8 bases. The CDR3 contains 13 residues. Germline trimming cut 5 bases from V and 8 bases from J; bases unmatched to any gene: 4. The germline gives CDR1 SEHNR, CDR2 FQNEAQ (reference sequence). The CDR3 spells CASSRGQGEKLFF. CDR3 bases: TGTGCCAGCAGCCGTGGACAGGGAGAAAAACTGTTTTTT. The whole variable domain, filled in from reference TRBV7-9 and TRBJ1-4, reads DTGVSQNPRHKITKRGQNVTFRCDPISEHNRLYWYRQTLGQGPEFLTYFQNEAQLEKSRLLSDRFSAERPKGSFSTLEIQRTEQGDSAMYLCASSRGQGEKLFFGSGTQLSVL.

This clone showed up just a few times. This chain links TRBV4-2 with TRBJ1-4; 11 nucleotides agree with TRBD1. V dropped 8 bases and J dropped 3; count of bases not matched to a gene: 17. This CDR3 comprises 19 residues. Germline values: CDR1 LGHNA, CDR2 YNFKEQ. In DNA, the CDR3 is TGTGCCAGCGGCAGATTCCGGGACAGGGGGACCTCGGCTAATGAAAAACTGTTTTTT. It codes for CASGRFRDRGTSANEKLFF.

The chain combines TRBV6-5 with TRBJ1-5; 7 bases line up with TRBD1. The CDR3 totals 14 residues. Germline V gene lookup returns CDR1 MNHEY and CDR2 SVGAGI. J lost 7 bases, V lost 6 bases, and 9 bases had no gene match. The DNA for the CDR3 is TGTGCCAGCAGACCCACAGGGGAAGAGCAGCCCCAGCATTTT. This codes for CASRPTGEEQPQHF.

The rearrangement joins TRBV7-8 to TRBJ1-2; TRBD1 matches 10 bases. V shed 5 bases, J shed 10 bases, and the junction held 13 bases outside the gene matches. The V gene's germline CDR1 is SGHVS and CDR2 FQNEAQ. The CDR3 extends over 15 amino acids. CDR3 sequence: CASSPSGQGEVIYTF. The DNA for the CDR3 is TGTGCCAGCAGCCCTTCAGGACAGGGGGAAGTTATCTACACCTTC.

The chain couples TRBV2 to TRBJ1-5, with 8 bases that match TRBD1. The CDR3 covers 14 residues. Losses at the gene ends were 4 bases for V and 6 bases for J; bases not matched to a gene: 5. Germline V gives CDR1 SNHLY, CDR2 FYNNEI. This chain's CDR3 is CASSATGGTQPQHF. In DNA, the CDR3 is TGTGCCAGCAGTGCCACAGGGGGGACTCAGCCCCAGCATTTT.

The chain combines TRBV29-1 with TRBJ2-1; D might be TRBD2 (6 bases). CDR3 size: 18 residues. Trimming stripped 3 bases from V and 2 bases from J, with 23 bases between. Germline V gene sequence: CDR1 SQVTM, CDR2 ANQGSEA. The CDR3 loop is CSVEVHGEVSRPYNEQFF. DNA of the CDR3: TGCAGCGTTGAGGTGCACGGGGAGGTATCACGCCCCTACAATGAGCAGTTCTTC.

J is TRBJ2-7 and V is TRBV19; 9 positions agree with TRBD1. Germline CDR1 reads LNHDA; CDR2 reads SQIVND (reference sequence). This CDR3 has 16 amino acids. Unmatched junction bases numbered 8, after V lost 5 bases and J lost 0 bases. CDR3 coding DNA: TGTGCCAGTAGTGGGACCGGGACAGGGAACTCCTACGAGCAGTACTTC. This gives the protein CASSGTGTGNSYEQYF.

The chain carries TRBV6-5 and TRBJ2-2; TRBD2 aligns across 7 bases. Germline V gene sequence: CDR1 MNHEY, CDR2 SVGAGI. V gave up 7 bases and J gave up 7 bases; unmatched junction bases: 9. The CDR3 covers 14 residues. CDR3 amino acids: CASTRAAGRGELFF. The CDR3 DNA is TGTGCCAGCACCCGTGCAGCGGGGCGCGGGGAGCTGTTTTTT.

CDR3 region: CASSQEELAFF. The CDR3, as DNA: TGCGCCAGCAGCCAAGAGGAGTTAGCTTTCTTT. The chain has TRBV4-1 and TRBJ1-1; D is undetermined. Germline loops: CDR1 MGHRA, CDR2 YSYEKL. V gave up 0 bases and J gave up 10 bases, with 6 bases separating them. The CDR3 covers 11 residues.

The chain has TRBV7-9 and TRBJ2-7; TRBD2 agrees at 9 bases. Trimming at V came to 3 bases and at J to 4 bases, leaving 7 bases not matched to a gene. The length of the CDR3 is 15 residues. Per the germline V gene, CDR1 is SEHNR and CDR2 is FQNEAQ (reference sequence). CDR3 nucleotide sequence: TGTGCCAGCAGCTTGCGGGAGGGGAGGTTTTACGAGCAGTACTTC. Amino acids: CASSLREGRFYEQYF.

The V call is TRBV2, the J call TRBJ1-5; the D gene is possibly TRBD1 (6 bases). The CDR3 has 14 residues. Trimming removed 6 bases from V and 3 bases from J, with 12 bases in between. Germline-derived CDR1 and CDR2 are SNHLY and FYNNEI. Here the CDR3 DNA reads TGTGCCAGCAGCCCGGACAGCCCCAATCAGCCCCAGCATTTT. It specifies CASSPDSPNQPQHF.

The chain recombines TRBV4-2 with TRBJ1-1; TRBD1 agrees at 10 bases. Germline V gives CDR1 LGHNA, CDR2 YNFKEQ. Losses at the gene ends were 2 bases for V and 6 bases for J; bases not matched to a gene: 3. This CDR3 is built from 14 residues. CDR3 amino acids: CASSQRQGASEAFF. Here the CDR3 DNA reads TGTGCCAGCAGCCAACGACAGGGGGCATCTGAAGCTTTCTTT.

The V and J genes are TRBV19 and TRBJ1-5; D perhaps matches TRBD1 (5 bases). Trimming took off 2 bases at V and 7 bases at J, with 15 bases between the two ends. The CDR3 is made up of 15 amino acids. From germline, CDR1 is LNHDA and CDR2 SQIVND (reference sequence). The CDR3 DNA is TGTGCCAGTAGTATACTCCCAGGGCTAGGGCAGCCCCAGCATTTT. Residues: CASSILPGLGQPQHF.

This rearrangement joins TRBV7-3 to TRBJ2-2; 11 bases map to TRBD2. CDR3 length: 18 amino acids. The V segment lost 5 bases and the J segment 6 bases; nucleotides outside the gene matches: 14. The germline V gene has CDR1 SGHTA and CDR2 FQGTGA. CDR3 coding DNA: TGTGCCAGCAGCGTAGCCGTAGCGGGGGGGCTGAGAGCCGGGGAGCTGTTTTTT. This codes for CASSVAVAGGLRAGELFF. Variable domain in full (rest from reference TRBV7-3 and TRBJ2-2): GAGVSQTPSNKVTEKGKYVELRCDPISGHTALYWYRQSLGQGPEFLIYFQGTGAADDSGLPNDRFFAVRPEGSVSTLKIQRTERGDSAVYLCASSVAVAGGLRAGELFFGEGSRLTVL.

The chain is built from TRBV6-2 or TRBV6-3 and TRBJ1-1; no firm D call. CDR1 is MNHEY, CDR2 SVGEGT, per germline. V lost 2 bases to trimming and J lost 1 base, with 14 bases between them. The CDR3 length is 16 residues. The CDR3 protein is CASSYSGQWANTEAFF. CDR3 nucleotide sequence: TGTGCCAGCAGTTACAGCGGTCAGTGGGCGAACACTGAAGCTTTCTTT.

The V gene is TRBV7-9, the J gene TRBJ2-2; 8 nucleotides match TRBD2. This CDR3 contains 16 residues. J gave up 7 bases and V 11 bases, and 18 bases lay outside the gene matches. The germline V gene has CDR1 SEHNR and CDR2 FQNEAQ (reference sequence). CDR3 nucleotides: TGTGCCCTCCGGTCGGGGGGGGCGACCGGGGGCGGGGAGCTGTTTTTT. Translating it yields CALRSGGATGGGELFF. Looking up the rest from reference TRBV7-9 and TRBJ2-2 gives the full variable domain: DTGVSQNPRHKITKRGQNVTFRCDPISEHNRLYWYRQTLGQGPEFLTYFQNEAQLEKSRLLSDRFSAERPKGSFSTLEIQRTEQGDSAMYLCALRSGGATGGGELFFGEGSRLTVL.

The chain's CDR3 is CASSLGEIGNTIYF. CDR3 bases: TGTGCCAGCAGCTTAGGGGAGATTGGAAACACCATATATTTT. The chain couples TRBV7-8 to TRBJ1-3; D is uncertain. Germline CDR1 and CDR2: SGHVS and FQNEAQ. This CDR3 region has 14 residues. With 1 base removed from V and 3 bases from J, the gap between germline ends came to 7 bases.

Here the CDR3 reads CASSGGRGNNSPLHF. The CDR3 region has the DNA TGTGCCAGCAGCGGAGGCCGGGGTAATAATTCACCCCTCCACTTT. The chain couples TRBV9 to TRBJ1-6; D is uncertain. The V and J ends lost 3 bases and 5 bases respectively, with 12 bases between them. The CDR3 loop spans 15 amino acids. The germline V gene encodes CDR1 SGDLS and CDR2 YYNGEE.

The chain combines TRBV11-2 with TRBJ2-1, with D tentatively TRBD1 (5 bases). The germline V gene has CDR1 SGHAT and CDR2 FQNNGV. This CDR3 region has 14 residues. The V and J ends lost 3 bases and 1 base respectively, with 7 bases between them. Here the CDR3 DNA reads TGTGCCAGCAGCTTCTCAGGGTCCTACAATGAGCAGTTCTTC. It codes for CASSFSGSYNEQFF. The variable domain in full, completed from reference TRBV11-2 and TRBJ2-1, reads EAGVAQSPRYKIIEKRQSVAFWCNPISGHATLYWYQQILGQGPKLLIQFQNNGVVDDSQLPKDRFSAERLKGVDSTLKIQPAKLEDSAVYLCASSFSGSYNEQFFGPGTRLTVL.

The J gene is TRBJ1-1, the V gene TRBV28; 10 nucleotides line up with TRBD1. J gave up 0 bases and V 5 bases, and 6 bases lay outside the gene matches. Germline V lookup: CDR1 MDHEN, CDR2 SYDVKM. The CDR3 totals 16 residues. CDR3 loop: CASSIGTGDLNTEAFF. Written as DNA, the CDR3 is TGTGCCAGCAGTATAGGGACAGGGGACTTGAACACTGAAGCTTTCTTT.